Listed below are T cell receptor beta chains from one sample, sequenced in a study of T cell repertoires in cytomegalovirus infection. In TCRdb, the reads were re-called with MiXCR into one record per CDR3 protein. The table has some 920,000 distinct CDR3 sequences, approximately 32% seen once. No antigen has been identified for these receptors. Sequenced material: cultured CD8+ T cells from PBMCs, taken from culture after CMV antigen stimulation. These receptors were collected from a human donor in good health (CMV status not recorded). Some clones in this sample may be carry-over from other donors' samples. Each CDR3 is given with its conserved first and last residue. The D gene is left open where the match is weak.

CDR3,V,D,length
CASSTSPTTNEKLFF,TRBV4-1,-,15
CSATGGYNYGYTF,TRBV29-1,TRBD1,13
CASSTGPRFEAFF,TRBV19,-,13
CASATGLAGGETQHF,TRBV12-5,TRBD2,15
CASSLDAAF,TRBV7-9,-,9
CASSVEGPYGYTF,TRBV9,-,13
CASSITHESSGANVLTF,TRBV5-6,-,17
CASSSPGHPYNEQFF,TRBV4-1,-,15
CASRRWILDTQYF,TRBV2,-,13
CASSQVKTTDTQYF,TRBV4-1,-,14
CASSLSLPVTQYF,TRBV5-6,-,13
CASSLGGPFTDTQYF,TRBV7-6,-,15
CASSPRPSQETQYF,TRBV4-1,-,14
CASSLVGGQGALNTEAFF,TRBV7-2,TRBD1,18
CASSLMEGREKLFF,TRBV12-3/TRBV12-4,-,14
CSARAGEANYGYTF,TRBV20-1,-,14
CASSSPTGQVYGYTF,TRBV7-3,TRBD1,15
CASSLAKDQPQHF,TRBV7-6,-,13
CASSPRVGTEAFF,TRBV7-9,-,13
CASSNHSNQPQHF,TRBV27,-,13
CASSQGTGGPWEQFF,TRBV3-1,TRBD2,15
CASSRRWDEQYF,TRBV7-9,-,12
CASSYEGLVTDDGNTEAFF,TRBV6-6,-,19
CASSLRILSGANVLTF,TRBV7-8,-,16
CASGTSVLPDHEQYF,TRBV12-5,-,15
CSAGQGYEQYF,TRBV20-1,TRBD1,11
CASSWTSGVVDTQYF,TRBV27,TRBD2,15
CASSLSAGGLGMNTEAFF,TRBV7-6,-,18
CASSQDRPLNEQFF,TRBV3-1,-,14
CASSIDPSGPPDYGYTF,TRBV19,-,17
CASRRYRDSGANVLTF,TRBV6-2/TRBV6-3,-,16
CASIISGSSYNEQFF,TRBV28,TRBD2,15
CASSAWDRGSGGNTIYF,TRBV9,TRBD1,17
CASSLAGSRGTQYF,TRBV11-3,-,14
CASTPWTGDYGYTF,TRBV19,TRBD1,14
CASSLTGWSGNTIYF,TRBV7-8,TRBD1,15
CASSWGATSTDTQYF,TRBV6-2/TRBV6-3,-,15
CASSSDREHEKLFF,TRBV27,TRBD1,14
CASSFWGVTEAFF,TRBV28,-,13
CAISESIGGPTYEQYF,TRBV10-3,-,16
CASSYLTTTGELFF,TRBV6-5,-,14
CASGIGREQFF,TRBV12-5,-,11
CASLHAGLNTGELFF,TRBV6-1,-,15
CASSPGTGEIRNEQFF,TRBV5-5,TRBD1,16